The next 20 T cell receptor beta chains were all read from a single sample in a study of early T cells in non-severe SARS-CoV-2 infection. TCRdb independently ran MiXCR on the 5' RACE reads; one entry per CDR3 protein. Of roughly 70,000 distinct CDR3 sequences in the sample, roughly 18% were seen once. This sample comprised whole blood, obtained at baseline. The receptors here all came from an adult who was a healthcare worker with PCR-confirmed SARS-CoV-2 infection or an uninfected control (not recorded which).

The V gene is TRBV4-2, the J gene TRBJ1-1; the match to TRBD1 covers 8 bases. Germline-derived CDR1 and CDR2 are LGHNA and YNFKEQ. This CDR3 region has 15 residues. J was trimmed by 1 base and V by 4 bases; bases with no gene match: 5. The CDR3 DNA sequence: TGTGCCAGCAGCCCCCGGACAGGGACGAACACTGAAGCTTTCTTT. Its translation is CASSPRTGTNTEAFF.

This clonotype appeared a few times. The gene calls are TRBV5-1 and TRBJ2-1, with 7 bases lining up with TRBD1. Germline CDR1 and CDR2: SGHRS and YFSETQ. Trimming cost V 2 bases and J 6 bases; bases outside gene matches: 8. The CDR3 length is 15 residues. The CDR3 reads CASSFRRGRVNEQFF. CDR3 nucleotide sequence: TGCGCCAGCAGCTTTAGAAGGGGGCGCGTCAATGAGCAGTTCTTC.

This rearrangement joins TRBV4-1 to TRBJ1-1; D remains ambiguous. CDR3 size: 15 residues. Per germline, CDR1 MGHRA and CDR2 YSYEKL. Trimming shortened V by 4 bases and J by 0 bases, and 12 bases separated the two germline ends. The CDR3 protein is CASSPVAAMNTEAFF. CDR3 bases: TGCGCCAGCAGCCCGGTGGCAGCAATGAACACTGAAGCTTTCTTT.

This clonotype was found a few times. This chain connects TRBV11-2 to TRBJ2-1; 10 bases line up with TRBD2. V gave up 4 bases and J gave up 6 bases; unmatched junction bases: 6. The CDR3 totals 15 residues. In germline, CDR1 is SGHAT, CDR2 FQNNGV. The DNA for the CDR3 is TGTGCCAGCAGCTCAGTAGCGGGAGGCATCAATGAGCAGTTCTTC. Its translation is CASSSVAGGINEQFF.

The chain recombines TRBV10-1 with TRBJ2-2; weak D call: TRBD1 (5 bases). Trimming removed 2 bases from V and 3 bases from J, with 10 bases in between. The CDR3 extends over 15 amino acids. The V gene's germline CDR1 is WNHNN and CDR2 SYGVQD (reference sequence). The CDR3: CASSEKRGYTGELFF. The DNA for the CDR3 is TGCGCCAGCAGTGAGAAAAGGGGATACACCGGGGAGCTGTTTTTT.

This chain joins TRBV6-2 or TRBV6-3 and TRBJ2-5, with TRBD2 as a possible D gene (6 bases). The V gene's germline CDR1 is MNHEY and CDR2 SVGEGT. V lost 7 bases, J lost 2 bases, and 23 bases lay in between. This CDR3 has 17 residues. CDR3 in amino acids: CASIDGGLVRLQETQYF. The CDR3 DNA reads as TGTGCCAGCATCGACGGGGGTTTGGTCAGGCTACAAGAGACCCAGTACTTC.

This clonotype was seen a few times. The CDR3 DNA reads as TGTGCCGTCGCCGAGGGACCTAGCAATCAGCCCCAGCATTTT. Its protein product is CAVAEGPSNQPQHF. J is TRBJ1-5 and V is TRBV19, with D possibly matching TRBD1 (5 bases). CDR3 size: 14 residues. V lost 11 bases and J lost 0, with 14 bases in between. Germline V gene lookup returns CDR1 LNHDA and CDR2 SQIVND (reference sequence).

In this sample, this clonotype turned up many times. CDR3 in DNA: TGTGCTAGTGGTTCATCACTCAGCGGTCCCGGGGAGCTGTTTTTT. It specifies CASGSSLSGPGELFF. The chain has TRBV12-5 and TRBJ2-2; a possible D gene is TRBD2 (5 bases). The V gene lost 4 bases and the J gene lost 6 bases, with 15 bases spanning the gap. Germline assignment: CDR1 LGHNT and CDR2 FRNRAP. The CDR3 sequence is 15 residues long.

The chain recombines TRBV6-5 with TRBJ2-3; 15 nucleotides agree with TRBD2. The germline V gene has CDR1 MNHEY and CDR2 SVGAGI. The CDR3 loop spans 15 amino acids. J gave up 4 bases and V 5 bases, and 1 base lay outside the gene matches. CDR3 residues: CASSGLAGGPDTQYF. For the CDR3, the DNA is TGTGCCAGCAGTGGACTAGCGGGAGGGCCAGATACGCAGTATTTT.

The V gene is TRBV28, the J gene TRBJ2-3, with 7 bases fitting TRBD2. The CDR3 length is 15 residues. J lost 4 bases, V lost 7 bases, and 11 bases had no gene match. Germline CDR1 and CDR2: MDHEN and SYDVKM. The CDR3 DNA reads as TGTGCCAGCACCCTCAAAGGACTAGAAGCAGATACGCAGTATTTT. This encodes CASTLKGLEADTQYF.

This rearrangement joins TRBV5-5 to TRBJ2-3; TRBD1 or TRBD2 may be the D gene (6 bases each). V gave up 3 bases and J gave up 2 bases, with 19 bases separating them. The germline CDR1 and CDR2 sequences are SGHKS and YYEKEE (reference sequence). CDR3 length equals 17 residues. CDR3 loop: CASSSSGASAPTDTQYF. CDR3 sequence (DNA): TGTGCCAGCAGCTCATCGGGGGCTAGCGCTCCCACAGATACGCAGTATTTT.

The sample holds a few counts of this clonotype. CDR3 protein: CASSPSRVSYEQYF. Written as DNA, the CDR3 is TGTGCCAGCAGCCCGAGTCGGGTTTCCTACGAGCAGTACTTC. V gene TRBV7-9 combines with J gene TRBJ2-7; D remains ambiguous. From germline, CDR1 is SEHNR and CDR2 FQNEAQ (reference sequence). V gave up 5 bases and J gave up 1 base, with 12 bases separating them. The CDR3 has 14 amino acids.

CDR3 DNA sequence: TGCGCCAGCAGCGCGGGCGGCGGGTTCACTGAAGCTTTCTTT. Its protein product is CASSAGGGFTEAFF. The chain uses TRBV5-1 and TRBJ1-1; no definite D call. The CDR3 runs to 14 residues. V was pared by 4 bases and J by 4 bases, with 14 bases between. Per the germline V gene, CDR1 is SGHRS and CDR2 is YFSETQ. The variable domain in full, with the rest retrieved from reference TRBV5-1 and TRBJ1-1, is KAGVTQTPRYLIKTRGQQVTLSCSPISGHRSVSWYQQTPGQGLQFLFEYFSETQRNKGNFPGRFSGRQFSNSRSEMNVSTLELGDSALYLCASSAGGGFTEAFFGQGTRLTVV.

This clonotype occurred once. CDR3 residues: CASSYSHLGHYEQYF. DNA for the CDR3: TGTGCCAGCAGTTACTCGCATTTAGGACACTACGAGCAGTACTTC. V is TRBV6-5 and J is TRBJ2-7, with D possibly being TRBD1 (5 bases). There are 15 residues in the CDR3. V lost 0 bases and J 3 bases, leaving 12 bases between the germline ends. CDR1 MNHEY and CDR2 SVGAGI come from the germline V gene.

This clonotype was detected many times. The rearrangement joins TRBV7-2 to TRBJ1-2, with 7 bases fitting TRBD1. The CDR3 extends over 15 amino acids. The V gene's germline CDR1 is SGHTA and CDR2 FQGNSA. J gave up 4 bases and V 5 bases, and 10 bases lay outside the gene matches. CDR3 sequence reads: CASSAPRDRVYGYTF. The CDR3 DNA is TGTGCCAGCAGCGCCCCCCGGGACAGAGTCTATGGCTACACCTTC.

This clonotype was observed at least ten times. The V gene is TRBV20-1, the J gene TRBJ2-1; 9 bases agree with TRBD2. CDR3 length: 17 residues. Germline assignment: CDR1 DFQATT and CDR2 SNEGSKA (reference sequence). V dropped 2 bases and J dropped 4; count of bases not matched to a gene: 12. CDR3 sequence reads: CSARSGTGSGRYNEQFF. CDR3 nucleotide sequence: TGCAGTGCTAGATCGGGGACTGGTAGCGGGAGATACAATGAGCAGTTCTTC.

DNA for the CDR3: TGTGCCACGACCTGGACGGGGAACACTGAAGCTTTCTTT. This codes for CATTWTGNTEAFF. This chain uses TRBV28 with TRBJ1-1; D gene ambiguous. The CDR3 sequence is 13 residues long. The germline V gene encodes CDR1 MDHEN and CDR2 SYDVKM. V lost 10 bases and J lost 1, with 13 bases in between. The complete variable domain, with remaining parts taken from reference TRBV28 and TRBJ1-1, reads DVKVTQSSRYLVKRTGEKVFLECVQDMDHENMFWYRQDPGLGLRLIYFSYDVKMKEKGDIPEGYSVSREKKERFSLILESASTNQTSMYLCATTWTGNTEAFFGQGTRLTVV.

The CDR3 region has the DNA TGTGCCAGCAGCCATGATGGACAGGATCGCCCCGGGCGGACGCAGTATTTT. Translated, it gives CASSHDGQDRPGRTQYF. This chain links TRBV14 with TRBJ2-3, with 7 bases lining up with TRBD1. Germline V gives CDR1 SGHDN, CDR2 FVKESK. Germline trimming cut 3 bases from V and 9 bases from J; bases unmatched to any gene: 18. This CDR3 comprises 17 residues. The whole variable domain, remainder taken from reference TRBV14 and TRBJ2-3, is EAGVTQFPSHSVIEKGQTVTLRCDPISGHDNLYWYRRVMGKEIKFLLHFVKESKQDESGMPNNRFLAERTGGTYSTLKVQPAELEDSGVYFCASSHDGQDRPGRTQYFGPGTRLTVL.

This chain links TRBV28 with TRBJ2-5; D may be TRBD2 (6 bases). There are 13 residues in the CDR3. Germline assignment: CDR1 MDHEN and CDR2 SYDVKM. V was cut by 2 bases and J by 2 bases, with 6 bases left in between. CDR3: CASSLRGQETQYF. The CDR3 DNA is TGTGCCAGCAGTTTACGGGGGCAAGAGACCCAGTACTTC.

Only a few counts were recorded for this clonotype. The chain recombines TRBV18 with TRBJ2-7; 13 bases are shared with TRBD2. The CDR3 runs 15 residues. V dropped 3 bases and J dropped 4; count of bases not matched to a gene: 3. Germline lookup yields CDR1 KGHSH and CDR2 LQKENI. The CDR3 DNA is TGTGCCAGCTCACCGGGACTAGCGGGGTTGTACGAGCAGTACTTC. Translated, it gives CASSPGLAGLYEQYF.